This T cell receptor beta chain was retrieved from a study of blood T cell repertoires in COVID-19. Germline V lookup: CDR1 SGHDT, CDR2 YYEEEE. This CDR3 spans 18 amino acids. Trimming shortened V by 1 base and J by 8 bases, and 22 bases separated the two germline ends. Only in-frame clones appear in the TCRdb table, and some are missing; sequencing was by immunoSEQ multiplex PCR. Of more than 140,000 clones detected, around 84% appear once; the ten largest clones hold about 7.8%. This rearrangement joins TRBV5-6 to TRBJ1-6; tentatively, D is TRBD1 (5 bases). The sample taken for sequencing was peripheral blood. The receptor was derived from a woman between 45 and 60 years old in a cohort sampled during active or convalescent COVID-19. The CDR3 region has the DNA TGTGCCAGCAGCTTGTTGCGCAGGGCCCGGCCTCGGGATTCACCCCTCCACTTT. Translating gives CASSLLRRARPRDSPLHF.